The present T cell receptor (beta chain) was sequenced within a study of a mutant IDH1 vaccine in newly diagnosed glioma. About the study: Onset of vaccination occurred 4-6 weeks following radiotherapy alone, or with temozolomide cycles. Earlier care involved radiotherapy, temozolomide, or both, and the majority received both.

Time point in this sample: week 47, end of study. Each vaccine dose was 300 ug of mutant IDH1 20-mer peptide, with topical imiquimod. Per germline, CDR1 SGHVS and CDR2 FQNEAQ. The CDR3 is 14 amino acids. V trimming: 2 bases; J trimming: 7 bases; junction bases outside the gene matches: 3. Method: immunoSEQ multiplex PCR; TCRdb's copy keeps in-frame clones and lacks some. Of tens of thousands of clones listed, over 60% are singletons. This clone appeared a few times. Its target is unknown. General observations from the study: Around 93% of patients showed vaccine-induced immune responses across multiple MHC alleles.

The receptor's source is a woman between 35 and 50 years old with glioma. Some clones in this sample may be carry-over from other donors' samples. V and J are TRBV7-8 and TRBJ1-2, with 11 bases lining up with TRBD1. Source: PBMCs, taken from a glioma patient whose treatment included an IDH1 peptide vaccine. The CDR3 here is CASSLQDRGLGYTF. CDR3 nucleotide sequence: TGTGCCAGCAGCTTACAGGACAGGGGGCTTGGCTACACCTTC. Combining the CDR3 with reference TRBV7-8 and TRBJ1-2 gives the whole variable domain GAGVSQSPRYKVAKRGQDVALRCDPISGHVSLFWYQQALGQGPEFLTYFQNEAQLDKSGLPSDRFFAERPEGSVSTLKIQRTQQEDSAVYLCASSLQDRGLGYTFGSGTRLTVV.